This TCR beta chain derives from a study of cytomegalovirus exposure and HLA in healthy donors. With respect to this clone: Its antigen is not known.

Per germline, CDR1 MNHEY and CDR2 SVGAGI. Trimming took off 5 bases at V and 1 base at J, with 11 bases between the two ends. This CDR3 contains 14 residues. Findings and limits, study-wide: In a later analysis, across HLA loci, associated TCR counts were highest for DRB1, lowest for HLA-C. The authors excluded some V segments, including TRBV6-2 and TRBV6-3, as indistinguishable. Investigators reported around 150 TCR beta chains as tied to cytomegalovirus. Among TCR sequences, most were rare, though some public TCRs appeared in many donors.

Primers: 60 Vbeta forward and 13 Jbeta reverse. Repertoires were generated with immunoSEQ multiplex PCR, while TCRdb's copy carries only in-frame clones and drops some. The repertoire holds 150,000 to 180,000 clones, with 80% as singletons. The sequencing input was PBMCs. This clonotype originated in a woman aged 40 to 50 in good health and CMV-seropositive. V gene TRBV6-5 combines with J gene TRBJ1-1; D is possibly TRBD1 (5 bases). The CDR3 DNA is TGTGCCAGCAGTGGAGACAGTCCGAACACTGAAGCTTTCTTT. It translates to CASSGDSPNTEAFF.